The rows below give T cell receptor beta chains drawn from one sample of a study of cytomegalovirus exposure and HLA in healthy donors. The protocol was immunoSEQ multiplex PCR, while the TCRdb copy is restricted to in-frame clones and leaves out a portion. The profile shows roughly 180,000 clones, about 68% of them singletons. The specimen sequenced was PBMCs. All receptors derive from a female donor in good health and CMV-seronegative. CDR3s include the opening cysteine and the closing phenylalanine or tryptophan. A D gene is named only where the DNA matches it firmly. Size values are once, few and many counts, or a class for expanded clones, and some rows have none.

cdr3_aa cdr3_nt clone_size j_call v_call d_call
CASSLGLAGSSSYEQYF TGTGCCAGCTCGCTGGGACTAGCGGGATCCTCCTCCTACGAGCAGTACTTC NA TRBJ2-7 TRBV18 TRBD2
CASSLGGGEQYF TGTGCCAGCAGCTTAGGGGGGGGCGAGCAATACTTC NA TRBJ2-7 TRBV7-9 NA
CAGGTGWSQPQHF TGTGCCGGGGGGACAGGGTGGTCCCAGCCCCAGCATTTT NA TRBJ1-5 TRBV2 TRBD1
CASSSTGYGYTF TGTGCCAGCAGCTCTACAGGGTACGGCTACACCTTC NA TRBJ1-2 TRBV6-5 NA
CASRTASGKYTGDEQFF TGTGCCAGCAGGACCGCTAGCGGGAAATATACGGGCGATGAGCAGTTCTTC once TRBJ2-1 TRBV28 TRBD2
CASSDDHRGHYGYTF TGCGCCAGCAGCGACGATCACAGGGGCCACTATGGCTACACCTTC NA TRBJ1-2 TRBV5-1 TRBD1
CASSLAARTEAFF TGTGCCAGCAGCTTAGCGGCTAGGACTGAAGCTTTCTTT NA TRBJ1-1 TRBV7-9 NA
CASLGGISYEQYF TGTGCCAGCCTGGGCGGGATCTCCTACGAGCAGTACTTC NA TRBJ2-7 TRBV2 NA
CASSLELGSSYEQYF TGTGCCAGCAGCCTAGAGTTGGGGAGCTCCTACGAGCAGTACTTC once TRBJ2-7 TRBV7-8 NA
CASSSTGPTYEQYF TGCGCCAGCAGCTCGACAGGGCCCACCTACGAGCAGTACTTC NA TRBJ2-7 TRBV5-1 TRBD1
CASSYGGGFQETQYF TGTGCCAGCAGCTACGGCGGGGGCTTCCAAGAGACCCAGTACTTC NA TRBJ2-5 TRBV7-9 NA
CASSPAGDTQYF TGCGCCAGCAGCCCCGCGGGCGATACGCAGTATTTT NA TRBJ2-3 TRBV7-9 NA
CASSLGAGSTDTQYF TGCGCCAGCAGCTTGGGGGCAGGGTCCACAGATACGCAGTATTTT NA TRBJ2-3 TRBV5-1 NA
CASSPSSSDQPQHF TGTGCCAGCAGCCCCTCAAGCTCCGATCAGCCCCAGCATTTT NA TRBJ1-5 TRBV14 NA
CASSPAQGAGEKLFF TGTGCCAGCAGCCCAGCCCAGGGGGCAGGGGAAAAACTGTTTTTT NA TRBJ1-4 TRBV7-9 TRBD1
CASSASIGGSLYNEQFF TGTGCCAGTAGTGCCAGCATCGGCGGGAGTCTATACAATGAGCAGTTCTTC NA TRBJ2-1 TRBV19 TRBD2
CASSWGPTPFF TGTGCCAGCAGTTGGGGGCCAACCCCGTTTTTT once TRBJ1-4 TRBV28 NA
CASSSPTGSAGELFF TGTGCCAGCAGCTCCCCAACAGGGAGCGCCGGGGAGCTGTTTTTT NA TRBJ2-2 TRBV7-2 NA
CASSTIGGPYEQYF TGTGCCAGTAGCACAATAGGGGGCCCCTACGAGCAGTACTTC NA TRBJ2-7 TRBV19 TRBD1
CASSLAGGKQYF TGTGCCAGCAGCTTAGCGGGGGGGAAGCAGTACTTC NA TRBJ2-7 TRBV7-9 TRBD2
CASGSEQVNSNQPQHF TGTGCCAGCGGTTCCGAACAGGTTAATAGCAATCAGCCCCAGCATTTT NA TRBJ1-5 TRBV5-4 NA
CASSSGSNQPQHF TGTGCCAGCAGCTCGGGGAGCAATCAGCCCCAGCATTTT NA TRBJ1-5 TRBV7-6 NA
CASSWTGGSGQPQHF TGTGCCAGCAGCTGGACAGGGGGCTCGGGGCAGCCCCAGCATTTT NA TRBJ1-5 TRBV5-5 TRBD1
CASSQDSSYNQPQHF TGTGCCAGCAGCCAGGACAGCTCTTACAATCAGCCCCAGCATTTT once TRBJ1-5 TRBV5-5 NA
CASAPGTSGVEQYF TGCGCCAGCGCCCCGGGGACTAGCGGGGTCGAGCAGTACTTC NA TRBJ2-7 TRBV5-1 TRBD2
CASSPPIQTGLWAFF TGTGCCAGCTCACCTCCTATCCAAACAGGGCTTTGGGCTTTCTTT few TRBJ1-1 TRBV18 NA
CASSLAIGRGAGEQFF TGTGCCAGCAGCTTAGCGATTGGGCGGGGAGCGGGTGAGCAGTTCTTC once TRBJ2-1 TRBV7-2 NA
CASSVTGGGQPQHF TGTGCCAGCAGCGTAACAGGGGGCGGTCAGCCCCAGCATTTT NA TRBJ1-5 TRBV9 TRBD1
CSVLSDRVSGYTF TGCAGCGTTCTATCGGACAGGGTCAGTGGCTACACCTTC few TRBJ1-2 TRBV29-1 TRBD1
CASSPQGDRNQPQHF TGTGCCAGCAGCCCACAGGGGGATCGCAATCAGCCCCAGCATTTT few TRBJ1-5 TRBV7-9 TRBD1
CASSVEGGRVADTQYF TGTGCCAGCAGCGTAGAAGGCGGGAGAGTGGCAGATACGCAGTATTTT NA TRBJ2-3 TRBV9 TRBD2
CSVDRTGRGEKLFF TGCAGCGTGGACCGGACAGGGCGGGGTGAAAAACTGTTTTTT NA TRBJ1-4 TRBV29-1 TRBD1